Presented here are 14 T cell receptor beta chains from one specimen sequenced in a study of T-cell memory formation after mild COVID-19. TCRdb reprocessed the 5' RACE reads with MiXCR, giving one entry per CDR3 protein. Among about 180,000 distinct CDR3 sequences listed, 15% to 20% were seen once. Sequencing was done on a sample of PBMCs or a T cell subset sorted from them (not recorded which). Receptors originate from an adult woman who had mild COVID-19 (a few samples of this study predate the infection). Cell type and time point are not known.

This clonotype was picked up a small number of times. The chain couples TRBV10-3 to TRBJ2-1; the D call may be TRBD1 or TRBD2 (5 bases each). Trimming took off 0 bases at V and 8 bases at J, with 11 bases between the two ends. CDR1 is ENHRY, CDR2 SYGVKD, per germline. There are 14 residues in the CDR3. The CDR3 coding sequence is TGTGCCATCAGTGAGTCGAAGAGGGGTCATGAGCAGTTCTTC. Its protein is CAISESKRGHEQFF.

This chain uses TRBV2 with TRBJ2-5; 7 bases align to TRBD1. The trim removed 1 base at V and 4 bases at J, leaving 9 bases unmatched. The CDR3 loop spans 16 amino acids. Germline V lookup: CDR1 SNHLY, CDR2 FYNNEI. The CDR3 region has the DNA TGTGCCAGCAGTGAAGTTATACAGGGGACCGGAGAGACCCAGTACTTC. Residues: CASSEVIQGTGETQYF.

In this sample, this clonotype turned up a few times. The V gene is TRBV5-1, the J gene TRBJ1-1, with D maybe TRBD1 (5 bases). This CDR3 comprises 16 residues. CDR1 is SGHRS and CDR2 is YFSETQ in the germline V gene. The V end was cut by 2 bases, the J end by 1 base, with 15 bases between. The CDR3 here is CASSLTRGEANTEAFF. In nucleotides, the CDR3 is TGCGCCAGCAGCTTAACCCGGGGGGAAGCGAACACTGAAGCTTTCTTT. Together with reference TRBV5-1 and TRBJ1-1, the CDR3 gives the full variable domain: KAGVTQTPRYLIKTRGQQVTLSCSPISGHRSVSWYQQTPGQGLQFLFEYFSETQRNKGNFPGRFSGRQFSNSRSEMNVSTLELGDSALYLCASSLTRGEANTEAFFGQGTRLTVV.

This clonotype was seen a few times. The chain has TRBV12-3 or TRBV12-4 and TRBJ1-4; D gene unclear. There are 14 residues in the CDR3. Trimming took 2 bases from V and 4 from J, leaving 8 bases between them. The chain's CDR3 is CASSLRGFNEKLFF. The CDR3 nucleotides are TGTGCCAGCAGTTTACGGGGATTTAATGAAAAACTGTTTTTT.

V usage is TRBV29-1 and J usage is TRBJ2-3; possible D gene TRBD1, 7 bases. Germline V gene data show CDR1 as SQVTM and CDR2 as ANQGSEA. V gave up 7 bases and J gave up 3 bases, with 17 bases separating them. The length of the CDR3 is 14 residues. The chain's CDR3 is CSERTGGGTDTQYF. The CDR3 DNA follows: TGCAGCGAAAGGACAGGAGGGGGGACAGATACGCAGTATTTT.

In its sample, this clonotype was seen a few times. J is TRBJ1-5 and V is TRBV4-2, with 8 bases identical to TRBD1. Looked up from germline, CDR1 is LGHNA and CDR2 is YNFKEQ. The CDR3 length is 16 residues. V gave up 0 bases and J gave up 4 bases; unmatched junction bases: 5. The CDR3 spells CASSQEVQGANQPQHF. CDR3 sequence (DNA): TGTGCCAGCAGCCAAGAAGTTCAGGGGGCAAATCAGCCCCAGCATTTT.

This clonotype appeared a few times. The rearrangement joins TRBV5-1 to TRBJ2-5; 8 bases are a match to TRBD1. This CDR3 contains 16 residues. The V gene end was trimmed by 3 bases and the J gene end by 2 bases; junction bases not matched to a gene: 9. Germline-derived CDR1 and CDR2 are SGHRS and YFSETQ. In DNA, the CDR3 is TGCGCCAGCAGCTCGACCGGACAGGGCAAACAAGAGACCCAGTACTTC. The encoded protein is CASSSTGQGKQETQYF. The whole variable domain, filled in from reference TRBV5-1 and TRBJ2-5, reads KAGVTQTPRYLIKTRGQQVTLSCSPISGHRSVSWYQQTPGQGLQFLFEYFSETQRNKGNFPGRFSGRQFSNSRSEMNVSTLELGDSALYLCASSSTGQGKQETQYFGPGTRLLVL.

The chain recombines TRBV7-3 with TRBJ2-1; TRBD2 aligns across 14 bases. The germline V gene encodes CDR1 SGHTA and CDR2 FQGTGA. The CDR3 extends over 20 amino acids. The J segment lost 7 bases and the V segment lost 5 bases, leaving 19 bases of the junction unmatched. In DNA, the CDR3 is TGTGCCAGCAGCCCAGCACGTACCGGGACTAGCGGGAGAGGTGTAAATGAGCAGTTCTTC. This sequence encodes CASSPARTGTSGRGVNEQFF.

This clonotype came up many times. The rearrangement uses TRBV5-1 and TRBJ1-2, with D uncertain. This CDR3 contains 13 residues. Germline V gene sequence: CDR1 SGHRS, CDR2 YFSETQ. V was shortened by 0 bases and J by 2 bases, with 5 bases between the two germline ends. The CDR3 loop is CASSLAGNYGYTF. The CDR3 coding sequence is TGCGCCAGCAGCTTGGCGGGGAACTATGGCTACACCTTC. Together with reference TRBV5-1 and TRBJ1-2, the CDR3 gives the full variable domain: KAGVTQTPRYLIKTRGQQVTLSCSPISGHRSVSWYQQTPGQGLQFLFEYFSETQRNKGNFPGRFSGRQFSNSRSEMNVSTLELGDSALYLCASSLAGNYGYTFGSGTRLTVV.

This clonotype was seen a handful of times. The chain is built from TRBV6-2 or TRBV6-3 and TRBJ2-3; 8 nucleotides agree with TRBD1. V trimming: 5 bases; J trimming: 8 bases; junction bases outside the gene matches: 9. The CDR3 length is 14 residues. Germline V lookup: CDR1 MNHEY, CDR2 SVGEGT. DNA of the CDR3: TGTGCCAGCAGTCGACAGGGGCGTCAAGGTACGCAGTATTTT. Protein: CASSRQGRQGTQYF.

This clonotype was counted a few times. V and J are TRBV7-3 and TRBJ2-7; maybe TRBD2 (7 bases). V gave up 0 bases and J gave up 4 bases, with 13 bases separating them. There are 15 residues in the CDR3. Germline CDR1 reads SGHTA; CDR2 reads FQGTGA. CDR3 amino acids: CASSLTAGASYEQYF. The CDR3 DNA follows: TGTGCCAGCAGCTTAACGGCGGGGGCGAGTTACGAGCAGTACTTC.

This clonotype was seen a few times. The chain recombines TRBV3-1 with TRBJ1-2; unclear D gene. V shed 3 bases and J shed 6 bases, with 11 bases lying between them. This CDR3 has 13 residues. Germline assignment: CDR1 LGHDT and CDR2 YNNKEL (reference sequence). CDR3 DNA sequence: TGTGCCAGCAGCCAGACCAGGCTGGATGGCTACACCTTC. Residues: CASSQTRLDGYTF.

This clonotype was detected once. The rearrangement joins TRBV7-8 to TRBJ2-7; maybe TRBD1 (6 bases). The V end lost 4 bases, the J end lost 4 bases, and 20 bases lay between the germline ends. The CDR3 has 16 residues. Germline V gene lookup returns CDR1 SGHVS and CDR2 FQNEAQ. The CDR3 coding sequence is TGTGCCAGCAGCTCCTCCTCGGACAGTCAAGTGTACGAGCAGTACTTC. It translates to CASSSSSDSQVYEQYF.

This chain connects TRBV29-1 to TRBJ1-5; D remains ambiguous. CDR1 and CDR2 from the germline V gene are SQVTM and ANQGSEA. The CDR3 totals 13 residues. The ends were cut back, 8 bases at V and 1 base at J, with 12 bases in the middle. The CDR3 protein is CSSRDGSNQPQHF. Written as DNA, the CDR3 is TGCAGCTCCCGAGACGGGAGCAATCAGCCCCAGCATTTT.